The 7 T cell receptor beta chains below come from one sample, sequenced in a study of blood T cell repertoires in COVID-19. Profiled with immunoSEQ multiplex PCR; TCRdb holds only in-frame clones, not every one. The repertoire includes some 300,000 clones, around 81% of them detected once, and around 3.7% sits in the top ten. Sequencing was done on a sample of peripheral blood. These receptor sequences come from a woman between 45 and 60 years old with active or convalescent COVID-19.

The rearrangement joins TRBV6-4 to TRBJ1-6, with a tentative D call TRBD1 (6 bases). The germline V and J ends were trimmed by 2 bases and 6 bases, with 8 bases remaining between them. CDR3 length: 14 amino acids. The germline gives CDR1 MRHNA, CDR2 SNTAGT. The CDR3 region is CASSDQGPNSPLHF. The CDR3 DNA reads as TGTGCCAGCAGTGACCAGGGGCCTAATTCACCCCTCCACTTT.

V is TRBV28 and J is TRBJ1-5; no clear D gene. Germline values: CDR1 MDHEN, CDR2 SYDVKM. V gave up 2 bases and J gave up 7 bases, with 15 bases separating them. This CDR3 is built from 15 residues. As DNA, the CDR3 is TGTGCCAGCAGTTTACAGTTGGGAGGGAACCAGCCCCAGCATTTT. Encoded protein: CASSLQLGGNQPQHF.

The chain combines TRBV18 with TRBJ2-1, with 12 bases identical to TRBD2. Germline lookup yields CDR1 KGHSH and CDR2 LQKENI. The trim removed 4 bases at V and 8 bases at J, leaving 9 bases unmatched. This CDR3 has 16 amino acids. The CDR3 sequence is CASSRVGLAGTDEQFF. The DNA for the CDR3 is TGTGCCAGCTCACGAGTAGGACTAGCGGGAACCGATGAGCAGTTCTTC.

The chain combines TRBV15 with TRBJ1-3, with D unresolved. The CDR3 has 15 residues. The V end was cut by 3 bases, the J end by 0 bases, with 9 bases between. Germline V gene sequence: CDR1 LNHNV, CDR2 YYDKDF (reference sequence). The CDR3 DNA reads TGTGCCACCAGCAGGGGTGCGGGCTCTGGAAACACCATATATTTT. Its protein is CATSRGAGSGNTIYF.

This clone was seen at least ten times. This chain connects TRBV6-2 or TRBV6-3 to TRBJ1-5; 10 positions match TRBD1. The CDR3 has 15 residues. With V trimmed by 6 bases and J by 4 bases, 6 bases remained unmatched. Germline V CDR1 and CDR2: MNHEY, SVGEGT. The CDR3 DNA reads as TGTGCCAGCAGCCTTGGACAGGGGGAGAATCAGCCCCAGCATTTT. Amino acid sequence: CASSLGQGENQPQHF.

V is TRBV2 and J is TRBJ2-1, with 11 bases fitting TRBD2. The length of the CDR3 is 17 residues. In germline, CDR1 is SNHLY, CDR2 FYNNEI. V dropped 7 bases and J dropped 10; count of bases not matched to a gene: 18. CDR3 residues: CASNYGIAGGSGVEQFF. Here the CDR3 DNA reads TGTGCCAGCAATTACGGAATAGCGGGAGGGTCGGGGGTGGAGCAGTTCTTC.

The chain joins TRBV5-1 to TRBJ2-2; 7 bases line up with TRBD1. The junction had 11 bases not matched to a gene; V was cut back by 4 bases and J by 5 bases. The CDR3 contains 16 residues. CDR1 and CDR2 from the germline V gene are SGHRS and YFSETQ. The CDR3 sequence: CASSLRQGVGTGELFF. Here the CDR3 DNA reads TGCGCCAGCAGCCTGAGGCAGGGGGTAGGGACCGGGGAGCTGTTTTTT.